The clone carrying this T cell receptor beta chain has just a few counts. Its antigen is unknown. In TCRdb, the 5' RACE reads were re-called with MiXCR into one record per CDR3 protein. In the table there are a few hundred thousand distinct CDR3 sequences, approximately 16% of which are singletons. This sample stems from a study of T-cell memory formation after mild COVID-19. Overall study findings and caveats: The CD4+ clones that contracted clustered mainly within CM and EM, and the CD8+ clones concentrated in EMRA.

The CDR3 sequence is 17 residues long. Deletions cut 4 bases from V and 0 bases from J, with 16 bases between. Germline V CDR1 and CDR2: LNHNV, YYDKDF (reference sequence). The rearrangement uses TRBV15 and TRBJ1-5, with D perhaps matching TRBD1 (6 bases). The source of this sequence is a man younger than 35 who had mild COVID-19 (a few samples of this study predate the infection). Cell type and time point are not known. What was sequenced was PBMCs or a T cell subset sorted from them (not recorded which). CDR3 protein: CATSIQWGANSNQPQHF. DNA of the CDR3: TGTGCCACCAGCATCCAATGGGGGGCAAATAGCAATCAGCCCCAGCATTTT.